The present T cell receptor beta chain was sequenced within a study of tumor-infiltrating lymphocytes in localized non-small cell lung cancer. Across the study: Each patient gave resected tumor and non-adjacent uninvolved lung tissue. Notes on the study in general: Different pieces of the same tissue were used for each assay.

Regarding this clone: The antigen is undetermined.

TCRdb's copy holds only in-frame clones and misses some; the assay was immunoSEQ multiplex PCR. Among 16,000 or so clones listed, approximately 73% were seen once. The CDR3 sequence is 13 residues long. The germline V and J ends were trimmed by 4 bases and 4 bases, with 12 bases remaining between them. CDR1 and CDR2 from the germline V gene are SGHRS and YFSETQ. Sequenced: lung tumor tissue. The TCR sequence derives from a human donor with non-small cell lung cancer. The chain combines TRBV5-1 with TRBJ2-7; D is unresolved. The CDR3 here is CASSRNIGYEQYF. Written as DNA, the CDR3 is TGCGCCAGCAGCCGGAACATCGGGTACGAGCAGTACTTC.